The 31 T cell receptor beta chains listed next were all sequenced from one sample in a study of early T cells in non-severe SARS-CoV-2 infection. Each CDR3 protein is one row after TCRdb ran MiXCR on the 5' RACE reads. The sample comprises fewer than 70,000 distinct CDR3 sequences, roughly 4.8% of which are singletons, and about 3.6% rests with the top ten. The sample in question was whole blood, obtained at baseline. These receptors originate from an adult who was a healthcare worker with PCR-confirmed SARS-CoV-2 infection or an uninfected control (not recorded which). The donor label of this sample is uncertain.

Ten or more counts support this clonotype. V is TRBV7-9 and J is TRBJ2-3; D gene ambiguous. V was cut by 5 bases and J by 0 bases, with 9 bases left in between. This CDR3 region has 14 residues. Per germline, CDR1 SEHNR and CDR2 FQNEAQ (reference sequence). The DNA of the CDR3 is TGTGCCAGCAGCCCCGACTGGAGCACAGATACGCAGTATTTT. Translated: CASSPDWSTDTQYF. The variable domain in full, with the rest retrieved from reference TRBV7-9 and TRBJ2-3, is DTGVSQNPRHKITKRGQNVTFRCDPISEHNRLYWYRQTLGQGPEFLTYFQNEAQLEKSRLLSDRFSAERPKGSFSTLEIQRTEQGDSAMYLCASSPDWSTDTQYFGPGTRLTVL.

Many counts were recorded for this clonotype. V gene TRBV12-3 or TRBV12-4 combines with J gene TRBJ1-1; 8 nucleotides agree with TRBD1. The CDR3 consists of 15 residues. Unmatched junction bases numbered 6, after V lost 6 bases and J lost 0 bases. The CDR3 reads CASRPRDRMNTEAFF. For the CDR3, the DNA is TGTGCCAGCAGACCGAGGGACAGGATGAACACTGAAGCTTTCTTT.

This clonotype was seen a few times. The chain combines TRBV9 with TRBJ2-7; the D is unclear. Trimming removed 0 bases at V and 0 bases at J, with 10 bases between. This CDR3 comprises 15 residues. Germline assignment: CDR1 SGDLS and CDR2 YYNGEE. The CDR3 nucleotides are TGTGCCAGCAGCGTAGAAGGGCTCAGCTCCTACGAGCAGTACTTC. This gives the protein CASSVEGLSSYEQYF.

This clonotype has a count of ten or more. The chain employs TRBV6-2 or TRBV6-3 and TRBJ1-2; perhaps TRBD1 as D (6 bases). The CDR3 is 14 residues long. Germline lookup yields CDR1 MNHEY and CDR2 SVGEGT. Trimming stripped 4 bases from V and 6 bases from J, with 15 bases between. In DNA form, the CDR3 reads TGTGCCAGCAGTTCCCACAGGGATTTGGATGGCTACACCTTC. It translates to CASSSHRDLDGYTF.

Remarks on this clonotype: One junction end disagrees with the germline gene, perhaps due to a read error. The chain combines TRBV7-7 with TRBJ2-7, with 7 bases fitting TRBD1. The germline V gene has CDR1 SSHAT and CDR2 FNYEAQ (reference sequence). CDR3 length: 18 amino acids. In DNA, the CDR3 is TGTGCTAGCAGCTCGCAAAGGGTGGGGGACAGAAGAAAGGACGAGCAGTACTTC. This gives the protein CASSSQRVGDRRKDEQYF. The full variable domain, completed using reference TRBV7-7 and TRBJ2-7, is GAGVSQSPRYKVTKRGQDVTLRCDPISSHATLYWYQQALGQGPEFLTYFNYEAQPDKSGLPSDRFSAERPEGSISTLTIQRTEQRDSAMYRCASSSQRVGDRRKDEQYFGPGTRLTVT.

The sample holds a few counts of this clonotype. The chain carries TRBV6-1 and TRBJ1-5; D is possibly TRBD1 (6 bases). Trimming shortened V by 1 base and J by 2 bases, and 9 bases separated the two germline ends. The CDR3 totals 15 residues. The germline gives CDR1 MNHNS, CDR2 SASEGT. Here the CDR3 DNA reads TGTGCCAGCAGTGAAGGGGGGGCTGGCAATCAGCCCCAGCATTTT. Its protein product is CASSEGGAGNQPQHF.

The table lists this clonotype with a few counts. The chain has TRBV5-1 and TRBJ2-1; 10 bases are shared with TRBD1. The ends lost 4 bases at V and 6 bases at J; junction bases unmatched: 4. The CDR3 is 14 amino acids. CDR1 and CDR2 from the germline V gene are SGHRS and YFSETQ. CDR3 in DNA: TGCGCCAGCAGCGCGGGACAGGGGATCAATGAGCAGTTCTTC. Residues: CASSAGQGINEQFF. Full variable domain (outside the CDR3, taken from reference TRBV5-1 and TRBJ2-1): KAGVTQTPRYLIKTRGQQVTLSCSPISGHRSVSWYQQTPGQGLQFLFEYFSETQRNKGNFPGRFSGRQFSNSRSEMNVSTLELGDSALYLCASSAGQGINEQFFGPGTRLTVL.

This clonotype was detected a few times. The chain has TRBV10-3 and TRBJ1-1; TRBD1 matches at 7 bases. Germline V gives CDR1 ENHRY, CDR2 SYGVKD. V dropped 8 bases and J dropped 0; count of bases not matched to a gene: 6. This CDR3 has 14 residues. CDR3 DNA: TGTGCCATCGGGGGACAGAGTATGAACACTGAAGCTTTCTTT. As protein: CAIGGQSMNTEAFF.

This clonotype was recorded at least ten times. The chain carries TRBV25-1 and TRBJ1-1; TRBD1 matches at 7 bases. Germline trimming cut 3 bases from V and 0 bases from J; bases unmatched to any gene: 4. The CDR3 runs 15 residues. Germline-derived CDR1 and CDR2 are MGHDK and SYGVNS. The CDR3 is CASSEPGTVNTEAFF. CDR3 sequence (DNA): TGTGCCAGCAGTGAGCCCGGGACAGTGAACACTGAAGCTTTCTTT.

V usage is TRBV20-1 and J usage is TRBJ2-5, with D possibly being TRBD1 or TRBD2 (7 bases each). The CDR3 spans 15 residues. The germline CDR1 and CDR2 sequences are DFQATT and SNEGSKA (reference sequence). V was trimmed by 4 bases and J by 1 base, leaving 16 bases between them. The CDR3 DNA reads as TGCAGTGCTAATACAGGGGAGGGGTTCCAAGAGACCCAGTACTTC. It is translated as CSANTGEGFQETQYF.

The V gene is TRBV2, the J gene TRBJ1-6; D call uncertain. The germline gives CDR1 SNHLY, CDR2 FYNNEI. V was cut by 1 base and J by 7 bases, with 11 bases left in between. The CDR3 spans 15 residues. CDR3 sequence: CASSEGGGSNSPLHF. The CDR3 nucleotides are TGTGCCAGCAGTGAAGGAGGCGGATCGAATTCACCCCTCCACTTT.

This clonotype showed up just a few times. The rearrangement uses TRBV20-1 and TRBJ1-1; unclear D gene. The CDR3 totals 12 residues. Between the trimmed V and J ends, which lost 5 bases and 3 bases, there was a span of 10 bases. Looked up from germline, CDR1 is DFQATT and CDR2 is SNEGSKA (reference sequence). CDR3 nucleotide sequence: TGCAGTGCTCCCAGGCGGGACACTGAAGCTTTCTTT. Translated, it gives CSAPRRDTEAFF.

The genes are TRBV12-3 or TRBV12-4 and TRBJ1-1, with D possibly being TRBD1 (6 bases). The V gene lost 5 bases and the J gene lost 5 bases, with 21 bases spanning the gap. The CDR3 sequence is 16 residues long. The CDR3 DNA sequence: TGTGCCAGCAGTCCCGGAGGGGGGCAGGGTAGGACTGAAGCTTTCTTT. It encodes CASSPGGGQGRTEAFF.

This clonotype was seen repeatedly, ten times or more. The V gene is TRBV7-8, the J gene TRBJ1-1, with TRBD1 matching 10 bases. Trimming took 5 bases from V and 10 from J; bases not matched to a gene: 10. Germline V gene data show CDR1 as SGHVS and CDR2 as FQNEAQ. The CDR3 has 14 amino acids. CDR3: CASSPTGTGEGAFF. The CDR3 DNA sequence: TGTGCCAGCAGCCCAACGGGGACAGGGGAAGGAGCTTTCTTT.

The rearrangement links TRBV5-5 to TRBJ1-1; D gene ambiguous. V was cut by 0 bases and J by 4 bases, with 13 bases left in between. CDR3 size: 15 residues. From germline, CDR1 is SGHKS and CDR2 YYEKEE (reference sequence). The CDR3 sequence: CASSLAPGWATEAFF. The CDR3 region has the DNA TGTGCCAGCAGCTTGGCCCCCGGGTGGGCCACTGAAGCTTTCTTT. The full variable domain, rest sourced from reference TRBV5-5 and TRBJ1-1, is DAGVTQSPTHLIKTRGQQVTLRCSPISGHKSVSWYQQVLGQGPQFIFQYYEKEERGRGNFPDRFSARQFPNYSSELNVNALLLGDSALYLCASSLAPGWATEAFFGQGTRLTVV.

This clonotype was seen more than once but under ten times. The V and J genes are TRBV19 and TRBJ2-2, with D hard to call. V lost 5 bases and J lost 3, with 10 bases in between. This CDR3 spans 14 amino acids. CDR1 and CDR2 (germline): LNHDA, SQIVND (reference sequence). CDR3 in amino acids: CASSPPLDTGELFF. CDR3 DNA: TGTGCCAGTAGTCCCCCCCTTGACACCGGGGAGCTGTTTTTT.

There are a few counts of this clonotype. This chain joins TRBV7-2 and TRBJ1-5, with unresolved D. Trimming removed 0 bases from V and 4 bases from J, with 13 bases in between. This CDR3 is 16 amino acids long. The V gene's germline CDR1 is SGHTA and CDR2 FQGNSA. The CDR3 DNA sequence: TGTGCCAGCAGCTTAGCCTCTTCCTCGACTAATCAGCCCCAGCATTTT. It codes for CASSLASSSTNQPQHF.

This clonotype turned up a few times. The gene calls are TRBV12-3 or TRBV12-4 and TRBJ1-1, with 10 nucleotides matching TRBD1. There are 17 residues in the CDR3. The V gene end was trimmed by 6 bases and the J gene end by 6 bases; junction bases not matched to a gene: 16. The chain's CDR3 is CASREGQGIARASEAFF. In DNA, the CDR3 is TGTGCCAGCAGGGAGGGACAGGGGATTGCTAGGGCCTCTGAAGCTTTCTTT.

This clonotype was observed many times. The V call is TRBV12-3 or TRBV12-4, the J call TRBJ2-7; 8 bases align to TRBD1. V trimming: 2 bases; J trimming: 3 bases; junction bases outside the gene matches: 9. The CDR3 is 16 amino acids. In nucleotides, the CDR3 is TGTGCCAGCAGTTTAACCGTCGGGACAGGCCGCTACGAGCAGTACTTC. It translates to CASSLTVGTGRYEQYF.

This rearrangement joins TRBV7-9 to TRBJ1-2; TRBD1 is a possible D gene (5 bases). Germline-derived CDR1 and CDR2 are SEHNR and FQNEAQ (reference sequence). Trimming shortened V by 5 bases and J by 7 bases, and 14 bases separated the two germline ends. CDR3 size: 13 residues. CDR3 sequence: CASSPSGTVGYTF. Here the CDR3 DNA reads TGTGCCAGCAGCCCCAGCGGGACTGTTGGCTACACCTTC. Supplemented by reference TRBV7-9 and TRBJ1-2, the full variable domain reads DTGVSQNPRHKITKRGQNVTFRCDPISEHNRLYWYRQTLGQGPEFLTYFQNEAQLEKSRLLSDRFSAERPKGSFSTLEIQRTEQGDSAMYLCASSPSGTVGYTFGSGTRLTVV.

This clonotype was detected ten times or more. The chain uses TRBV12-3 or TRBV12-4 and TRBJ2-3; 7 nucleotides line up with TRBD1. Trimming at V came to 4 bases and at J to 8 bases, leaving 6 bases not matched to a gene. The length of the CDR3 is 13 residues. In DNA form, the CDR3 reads TGTGCCAGCAGTTACGACAGGGTATCTACGCAGTATTTT. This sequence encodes CASSYDRVSTQYF.

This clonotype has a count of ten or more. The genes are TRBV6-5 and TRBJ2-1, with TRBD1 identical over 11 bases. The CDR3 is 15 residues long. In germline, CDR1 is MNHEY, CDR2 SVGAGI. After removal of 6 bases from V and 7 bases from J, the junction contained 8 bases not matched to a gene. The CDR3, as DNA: TGTGCCAGCAGGCCCGGGACAGGGGGTCGAAATGAGCAGTTCTTC. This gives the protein CASRPGTGGRNEQFF.

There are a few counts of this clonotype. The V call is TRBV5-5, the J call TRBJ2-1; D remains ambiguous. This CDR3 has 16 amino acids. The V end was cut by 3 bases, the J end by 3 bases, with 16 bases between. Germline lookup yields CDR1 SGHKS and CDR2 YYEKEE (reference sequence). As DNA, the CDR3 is TGTGCCAGCAGCTGGGCCTCGGTTCCGATCTACAATGAGCAGTTCTTC. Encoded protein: CASSWASVPIYNEQFF.

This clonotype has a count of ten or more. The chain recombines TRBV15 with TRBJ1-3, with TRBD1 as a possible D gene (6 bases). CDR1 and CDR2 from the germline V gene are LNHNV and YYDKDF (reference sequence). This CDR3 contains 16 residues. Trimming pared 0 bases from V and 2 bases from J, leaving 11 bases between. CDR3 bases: TGTGCCACCAGCAGAGACCCGGGGGCGGCTGGAAACACCATATATTTT. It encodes CATSRDPGAAGNTIYF.

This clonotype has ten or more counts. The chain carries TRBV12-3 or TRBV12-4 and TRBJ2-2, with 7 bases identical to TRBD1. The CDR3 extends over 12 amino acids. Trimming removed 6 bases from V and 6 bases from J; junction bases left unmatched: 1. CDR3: CASSQGAGELFF. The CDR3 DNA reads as TGTGCCAGCAGCCAGGGGGCCGGGGAGCTGTTTTTT.

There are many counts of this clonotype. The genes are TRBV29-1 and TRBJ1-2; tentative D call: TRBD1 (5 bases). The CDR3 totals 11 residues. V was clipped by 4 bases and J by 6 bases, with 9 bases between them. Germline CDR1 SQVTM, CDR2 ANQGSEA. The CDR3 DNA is TGCAGCGTTGTAGGAGGGGATGGCTACACCTTC. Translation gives CSVVGGDGYTF.

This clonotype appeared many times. The CDR3 nucleotides are TGTGCCAGCTCACCACCGCAGGGGTTGGAGACCCAGTACTTC. Its translation: CASSPPQGLETQYF. The V and J genes are TRBV18 and TRBJ2-5; D is perhaps TRBD1 (6 bases). Germline CDR1 is KGHSH and CDR2 is LQKENI. The ends were cut back, 0 bases at V and 5 bases at J, with 10 bases in the middle. CDR3 length equals 14 residues.

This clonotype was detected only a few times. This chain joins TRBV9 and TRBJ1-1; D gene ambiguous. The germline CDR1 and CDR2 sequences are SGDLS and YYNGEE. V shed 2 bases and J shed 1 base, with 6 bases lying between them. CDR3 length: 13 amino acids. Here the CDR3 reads CASSVVTNTEAFF. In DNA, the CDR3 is TGTGCCAGCAGCGTCGTTACGAACACTGAAGCTTTCTTT.

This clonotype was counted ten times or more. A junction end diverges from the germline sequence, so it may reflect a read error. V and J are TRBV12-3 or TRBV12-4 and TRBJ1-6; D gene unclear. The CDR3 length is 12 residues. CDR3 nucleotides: TGTGCCAGCAGTTTAAGGGAATCACCCCTCCCTTTT. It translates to CASSLRESPLPF.

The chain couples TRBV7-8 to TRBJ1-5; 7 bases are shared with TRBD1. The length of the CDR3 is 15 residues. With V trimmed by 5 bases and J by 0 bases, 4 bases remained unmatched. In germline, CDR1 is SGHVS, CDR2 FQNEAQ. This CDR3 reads CASSLTGISNQPQHF. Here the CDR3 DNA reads TGTGCCAGCAGCCTGACAGGGATTAGCAATCAGCCCCAGCATTTT.

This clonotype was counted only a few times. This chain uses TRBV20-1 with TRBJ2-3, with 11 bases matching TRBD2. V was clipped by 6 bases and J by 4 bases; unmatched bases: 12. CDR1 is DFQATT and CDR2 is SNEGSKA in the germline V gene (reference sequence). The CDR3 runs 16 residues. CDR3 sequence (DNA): TGCAGTGCCCATCTCCCGACTAGCGGGGTAGCAGATACGCAGTATTTT. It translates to CSAHLPTSGVADTQYF.